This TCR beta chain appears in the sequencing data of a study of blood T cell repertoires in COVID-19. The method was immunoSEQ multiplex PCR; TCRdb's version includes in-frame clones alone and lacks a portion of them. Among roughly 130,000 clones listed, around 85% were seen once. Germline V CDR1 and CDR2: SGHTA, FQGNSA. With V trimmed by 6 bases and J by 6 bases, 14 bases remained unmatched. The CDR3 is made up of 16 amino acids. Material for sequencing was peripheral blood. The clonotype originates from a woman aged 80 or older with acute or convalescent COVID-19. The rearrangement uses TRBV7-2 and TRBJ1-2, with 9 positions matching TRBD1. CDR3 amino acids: CASSRDGTGRGDGYTF. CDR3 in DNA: TGTGCCAGCAGTCGCGACGGGACAGGGAGGGGTGATGGCTACACCTTC.